The TCR beta chain described here comes from a study of human T cells and chemical hapten exposure. Turning to the study itself: The variation in per-sample TCR yields arose mainly from small differences in pooled library volumes.

TCRdb re-analysed the RACE reads in MiXCR, keeping a single row per CDR3 protein. The table lists under 130,000 distinct CDR3 sequences, approximately 11% of them singletons, with 3.5% in the top ten. There are 18 residues in the CDR3. CDR1 is SGHTA and CDR2 is FQGNSA in the germline V gene. Trimming cost V 5 bases and J 1 base; bases outside gene matches: 14. This clonotype showed up many times. Its cognate antigen is unknown. Time point here: patch test 1, 2 weeks after DPC sensitization. Treatment here: therapeutic diphenylcyclopropenone sensitization with weekly scalp DPC. Overall study results and limits: Among TCRs, those above 1 in 1000 frequency were unaffected by DPC sensitization. Relative to control repertoires, expanded TCRs gave rise to significantly more large CDR3 similarity clusters. Patch test score was positively correlated with the counts of PT1 expanded TCRs.

The sequence was obtained from a woman aged 40 to 50 with alopecia areata. Some clones in this sample may be carry-over from other donors' samples. This specimen was whole blood, taken in connection with sensitization to the hapten diphenylcyclopropenone (DPC). V gene TRBV7-2 combines with J gene TRBJ2-7, with 10 bases matching TRBD1. The CDR3 region has the DNA TGTGCCAGCAGCCGTCGGACTCCGGGACAGGGGATGTCCTACGAGCAGTACTTC. Its protein product is CASSRRTPGQGMSYEQYF.